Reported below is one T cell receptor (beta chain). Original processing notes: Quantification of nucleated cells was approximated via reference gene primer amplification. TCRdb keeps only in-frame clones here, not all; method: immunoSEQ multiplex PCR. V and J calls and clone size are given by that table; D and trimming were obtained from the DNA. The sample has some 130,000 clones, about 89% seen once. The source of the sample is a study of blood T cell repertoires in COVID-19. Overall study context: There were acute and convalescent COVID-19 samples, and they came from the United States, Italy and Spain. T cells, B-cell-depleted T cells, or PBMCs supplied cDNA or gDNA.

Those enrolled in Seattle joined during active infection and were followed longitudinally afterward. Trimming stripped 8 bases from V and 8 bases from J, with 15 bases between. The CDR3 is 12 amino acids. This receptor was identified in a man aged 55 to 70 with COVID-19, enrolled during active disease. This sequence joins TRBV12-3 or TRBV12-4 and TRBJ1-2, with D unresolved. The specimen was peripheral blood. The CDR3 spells CASARRGQGYTF. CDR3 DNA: TGTGCCAGCGCCCGACGAGGGCAGGGCTACACCTTC.